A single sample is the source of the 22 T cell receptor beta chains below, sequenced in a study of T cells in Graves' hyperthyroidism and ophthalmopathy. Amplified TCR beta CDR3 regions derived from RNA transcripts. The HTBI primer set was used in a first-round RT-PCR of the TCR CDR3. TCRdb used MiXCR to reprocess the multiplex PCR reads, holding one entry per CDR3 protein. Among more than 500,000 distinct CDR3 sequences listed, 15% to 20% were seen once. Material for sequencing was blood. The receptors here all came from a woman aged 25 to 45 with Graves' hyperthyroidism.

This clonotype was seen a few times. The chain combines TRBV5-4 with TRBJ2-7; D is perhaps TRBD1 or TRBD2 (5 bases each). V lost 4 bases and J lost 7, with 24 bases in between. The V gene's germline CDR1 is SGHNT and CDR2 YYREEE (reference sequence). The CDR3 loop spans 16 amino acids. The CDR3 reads CASSSALGTAWGEQYF. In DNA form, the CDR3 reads TGTGCCAGCAGCAGCGCACTAGGGACGGCCTGGGGGGAGCAGTACTTC.

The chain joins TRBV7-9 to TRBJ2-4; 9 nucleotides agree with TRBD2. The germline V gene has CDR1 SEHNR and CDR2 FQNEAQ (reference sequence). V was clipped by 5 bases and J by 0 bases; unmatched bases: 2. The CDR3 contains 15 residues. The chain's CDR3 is CASSSGGLAKNIQYF. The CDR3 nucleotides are TGTGCCAGCAGCAGCGGGGGGTTAGCCAAAAACATTCAGTACTTC.

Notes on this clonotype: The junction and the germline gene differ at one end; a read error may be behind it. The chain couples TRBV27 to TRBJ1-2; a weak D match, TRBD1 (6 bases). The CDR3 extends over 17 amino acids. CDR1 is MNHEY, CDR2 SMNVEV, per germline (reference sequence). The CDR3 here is CATSDPAGPEGVSGYTF. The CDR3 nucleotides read TGTGCCACCAGTGATCCCGCCGGGCCCGAGGGGGTTTCTGGCTACACCTTC.

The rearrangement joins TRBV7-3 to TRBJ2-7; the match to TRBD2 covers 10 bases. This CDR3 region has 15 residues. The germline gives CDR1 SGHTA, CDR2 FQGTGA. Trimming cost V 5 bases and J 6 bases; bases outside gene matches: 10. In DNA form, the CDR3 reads TGTGCCAGCAGCCATCCTTCTAGCGGGAGTCCCGAGCAGTACTTC. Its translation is CASSHPSSGSPEQYF.

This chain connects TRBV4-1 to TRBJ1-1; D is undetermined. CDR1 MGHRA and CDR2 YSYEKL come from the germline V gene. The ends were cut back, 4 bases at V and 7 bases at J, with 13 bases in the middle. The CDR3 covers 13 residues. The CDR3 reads CASSPSLGYEAFF. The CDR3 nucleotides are TGCGCCAGCAGCCCCTCGTTGGGTTATGAAGCTTTCTTT.

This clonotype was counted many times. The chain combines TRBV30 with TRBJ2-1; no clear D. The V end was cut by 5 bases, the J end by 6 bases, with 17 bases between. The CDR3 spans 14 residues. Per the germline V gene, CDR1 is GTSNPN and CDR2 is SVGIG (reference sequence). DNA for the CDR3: TGTGCCTGGGACCCGGCCAGCTCCGTCAATGAGCAGTTCTTC. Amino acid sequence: CAWDPASSVNEQFF.

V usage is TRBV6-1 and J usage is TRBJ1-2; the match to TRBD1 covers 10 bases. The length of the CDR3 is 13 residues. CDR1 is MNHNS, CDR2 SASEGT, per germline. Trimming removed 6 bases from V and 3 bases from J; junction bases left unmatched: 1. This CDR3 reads CASRTGGDYGYTF. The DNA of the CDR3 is TGTGCCAGCAGGACAGGGGGCGACTATGGCTACACCTTC.

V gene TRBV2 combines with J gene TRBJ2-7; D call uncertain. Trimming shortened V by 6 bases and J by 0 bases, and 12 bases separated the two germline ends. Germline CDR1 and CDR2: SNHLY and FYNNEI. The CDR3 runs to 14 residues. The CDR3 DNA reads TGTGCCAGCAGCCGACCCGGGCCCTCCTACGAGCAGTACTTC. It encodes CASSRPGPSYEQYF. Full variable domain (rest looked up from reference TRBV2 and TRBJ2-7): EPEVTQTPSHQVTQMGQEVILRCVPISNHLYFYWYRQILGQKVEFLVSFYNNEISEKSEIFDDQFSVERPDGSNFTLKIRSTKLEDSAMYFCASSRPGPSYEQYFGPGTRLTVT.

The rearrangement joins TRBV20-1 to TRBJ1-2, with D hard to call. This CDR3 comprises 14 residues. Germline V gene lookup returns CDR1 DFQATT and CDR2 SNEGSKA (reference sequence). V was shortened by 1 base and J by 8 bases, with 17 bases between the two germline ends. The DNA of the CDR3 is TGCAGTGCTAGAGGTGTCGGCCTAGGGAGAGGCTACACCTTC. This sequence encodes CSARGVGLGRGYTF.

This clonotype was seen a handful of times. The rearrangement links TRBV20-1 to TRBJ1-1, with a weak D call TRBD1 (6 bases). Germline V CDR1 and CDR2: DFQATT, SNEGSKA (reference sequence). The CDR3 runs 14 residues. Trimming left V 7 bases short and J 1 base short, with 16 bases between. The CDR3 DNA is TGCAGTGGCCCCCGGGACACTGGGAACACTGAAGCTTTCTTT. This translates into CSGPRDTGNTEAFF.

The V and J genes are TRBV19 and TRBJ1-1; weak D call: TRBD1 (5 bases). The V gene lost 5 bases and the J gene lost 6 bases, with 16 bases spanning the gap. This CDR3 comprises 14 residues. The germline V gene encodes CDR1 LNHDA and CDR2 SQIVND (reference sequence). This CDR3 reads CASSLGQVNPEAFF. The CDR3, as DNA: TGTGCCAGTAGTTTGGGGCAAGTTAACCCTGAAGCTTTCTTT.

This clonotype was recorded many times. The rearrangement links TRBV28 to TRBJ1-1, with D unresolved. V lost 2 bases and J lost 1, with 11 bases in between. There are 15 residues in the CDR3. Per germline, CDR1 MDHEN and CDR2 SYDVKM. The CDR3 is CASSLRTGGNTEAFF. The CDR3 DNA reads TGTGCCAGCAGTTTACGGACGGGCGGGAACACTGAAGCTTTCTTT.

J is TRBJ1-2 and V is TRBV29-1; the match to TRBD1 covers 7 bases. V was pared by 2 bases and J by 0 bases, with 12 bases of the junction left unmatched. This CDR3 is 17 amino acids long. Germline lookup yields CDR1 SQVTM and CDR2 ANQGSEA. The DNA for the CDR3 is TGCAGCGTTGAATCCCCCCATTGGGACAGAACTAACTATGGCTACACCTTC. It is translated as CSVESPHWDRTNYGYTF.

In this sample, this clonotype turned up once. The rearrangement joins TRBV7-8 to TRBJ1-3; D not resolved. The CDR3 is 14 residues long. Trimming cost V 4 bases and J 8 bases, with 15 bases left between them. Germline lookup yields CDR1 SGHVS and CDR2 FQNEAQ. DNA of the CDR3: TGTGCCAGCAGCTCCCGCGGACCTGAGGACACCATATATTTT. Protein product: CASSSRGPEDTIYF.

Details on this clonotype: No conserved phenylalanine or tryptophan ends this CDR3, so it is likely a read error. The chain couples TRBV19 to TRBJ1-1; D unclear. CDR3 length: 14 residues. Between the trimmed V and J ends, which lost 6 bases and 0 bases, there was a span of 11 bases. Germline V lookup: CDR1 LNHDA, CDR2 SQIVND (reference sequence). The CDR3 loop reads CASRYGIMNTEAFL. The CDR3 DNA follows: TGTGCCAGTAGATACGGAATCATGAACACTGAAGCTTTCCTT.

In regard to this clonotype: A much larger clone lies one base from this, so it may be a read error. The CDR3 is CATGLAGGPGTGELLF. Here the CDR3 DNA reads TGTGCCACCGGACTAGCGGGAGGGCCGGGAACCGGGGAGCTGCTTTTT. The gene calls are TRBV2 and TRBJ2-2; 15 bases map to TRBD2. Germline CDR1 reads SNHLY; CDR2 reads FYNNEI. The CDR3 is 16 amino acids.

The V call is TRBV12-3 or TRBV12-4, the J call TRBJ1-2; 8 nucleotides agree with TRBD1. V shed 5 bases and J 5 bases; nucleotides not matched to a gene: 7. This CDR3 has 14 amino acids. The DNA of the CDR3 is TGTGCCAGCAGTCAGTCCGGGACAGGTTATGGCTACACCTTC. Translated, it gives CASSQSGTGYGYTF.

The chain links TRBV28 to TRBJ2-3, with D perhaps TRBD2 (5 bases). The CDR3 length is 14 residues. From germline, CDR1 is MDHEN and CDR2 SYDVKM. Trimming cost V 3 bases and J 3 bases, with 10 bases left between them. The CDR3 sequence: CASSFRGPTDTQYF. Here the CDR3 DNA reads TGTGCCAGCAGTTTCCGAGGGCCAACAGATACGCAGTATTTT.

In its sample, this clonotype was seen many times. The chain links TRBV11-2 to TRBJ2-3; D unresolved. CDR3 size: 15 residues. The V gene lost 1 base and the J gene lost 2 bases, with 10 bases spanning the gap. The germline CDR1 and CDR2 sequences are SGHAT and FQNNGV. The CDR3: CASSLVGSTTDTQYF. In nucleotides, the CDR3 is TGTGCCAGCAGCTTAGTGGGATCGACCACAGATACGCAGTATTTT.

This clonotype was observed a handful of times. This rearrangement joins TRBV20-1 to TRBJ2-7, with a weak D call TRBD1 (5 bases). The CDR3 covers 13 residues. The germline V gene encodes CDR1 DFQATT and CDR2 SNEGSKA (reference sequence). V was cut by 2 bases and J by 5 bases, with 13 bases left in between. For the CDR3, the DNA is TGCAGTGCTAGACACAGGCTTTCTAACGAGCAGTACTTC. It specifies CSARHRLSNEQYF.

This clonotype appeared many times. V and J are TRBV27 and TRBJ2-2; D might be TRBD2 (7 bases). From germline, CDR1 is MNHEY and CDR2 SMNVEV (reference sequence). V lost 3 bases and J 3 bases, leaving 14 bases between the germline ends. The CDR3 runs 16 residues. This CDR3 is CASSFGGRPYTGELFF. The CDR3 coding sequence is TGTGCCAGCAGTTTCGGGGGGCGGCCGTACACCGGGGAGCTGTTTTTT.

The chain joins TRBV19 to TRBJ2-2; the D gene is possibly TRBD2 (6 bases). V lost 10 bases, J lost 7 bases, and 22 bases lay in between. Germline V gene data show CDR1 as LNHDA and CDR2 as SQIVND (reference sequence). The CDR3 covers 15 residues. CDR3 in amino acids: CANHPLREDHGELFF. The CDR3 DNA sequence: TGTGCCAATCACCCATTGCGGGAAGATCACGGGGAGCTGTTTTTT.